The T cell receptor beta chain described here comes from a study of blood T cell repertoires in COVID-19. Study at large: Spain, Italy and the United States supplied samples that represented acute and convalescent COVID-19.

Authors' analysis steps: Quantification of nucleated cells was approximated via reference gene primer amplification. Sequenced by immunoSEQ multiplex PCR; TCRdb stores in-frame clones only, minus some. The V and J calls and clone size come from that table; D and trimming were worked out from the DNA. The sample has over 200,000 clones; 83% are singletons. This clone appeared a few times. Germline V gene lookup returns CDR1 SGHTA and CDR2 FQGNSA. Trimming left V 5 bases short and J 1 base short, with 3 bases between. The CDR3 is made up of 11 amino acids. In Seattle, patients joined the study during active infection and were tracked longitudinally.

V and J are TRBV7-2 and TRBJ2-7; D unresolved. This receptor was obtained from a woman younger than 45 with COVID-19, enrolled during active disease. Sequencing was performed on peripheral blood. CDR3: CASSTSYEQYF. CDR3 bases: TGTGCCAGCAGCACATCCTACGAGCAGTACTTC.